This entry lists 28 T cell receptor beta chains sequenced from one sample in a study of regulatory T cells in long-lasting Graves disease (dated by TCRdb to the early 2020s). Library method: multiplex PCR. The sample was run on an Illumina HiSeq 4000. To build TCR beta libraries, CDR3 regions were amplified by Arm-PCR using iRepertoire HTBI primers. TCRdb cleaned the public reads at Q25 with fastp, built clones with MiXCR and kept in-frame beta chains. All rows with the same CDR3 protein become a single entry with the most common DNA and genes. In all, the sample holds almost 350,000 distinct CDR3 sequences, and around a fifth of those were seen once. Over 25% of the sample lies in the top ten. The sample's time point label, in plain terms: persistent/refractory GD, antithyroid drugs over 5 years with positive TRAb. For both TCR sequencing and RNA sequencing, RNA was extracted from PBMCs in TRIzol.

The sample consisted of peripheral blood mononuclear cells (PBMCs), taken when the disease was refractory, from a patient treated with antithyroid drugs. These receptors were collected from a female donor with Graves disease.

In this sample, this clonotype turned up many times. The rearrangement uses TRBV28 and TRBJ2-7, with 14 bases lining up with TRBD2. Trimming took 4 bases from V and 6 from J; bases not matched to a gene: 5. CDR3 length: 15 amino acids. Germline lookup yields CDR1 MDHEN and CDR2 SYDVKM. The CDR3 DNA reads TGTGCCAGCAGTTCCTCGGGGACTAGCGGGAGCGAGCAGTACTTC. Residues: CASSSSGTSGSEQYF. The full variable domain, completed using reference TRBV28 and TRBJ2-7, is DVKVTQSSRYLVKRTGEKVFLECVQDMDHENMFWYRQDPGLGLRLIYFSYDVKMKEKGDIPEGYSVSREKKERFSLILESASTNQTSMYLCASSSSGTSGSEQYFGPGTRLTVT.

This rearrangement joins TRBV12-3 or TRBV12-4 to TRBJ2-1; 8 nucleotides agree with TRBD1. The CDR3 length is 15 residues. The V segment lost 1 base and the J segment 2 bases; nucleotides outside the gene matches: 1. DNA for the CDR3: TGTGCCAGCAGTTTAGAGACAGGGGCCTACAATGAGCAGTTCTTC. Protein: CASSLETGAYNEQFF.

Here the CDR3 reads CASSQGWGTGQQETQYF. The CDR3 DNA is TGCGCCAGCAGCCAAGGTTGGGGGACCGGGCAGCAAGAGACCCAGTACTTC. V gene TRBV4-1 combines with J gene TRBJ2-5, with D perhaps TRBD1 or TRBD2 (5 bases each). Trimming removed 1 base at V and 2 bases at J, with 17 bases between. CDR1 and CDR2 (germline): MGHRA, YSYEKL. This CDR3 is built from 17 residues.

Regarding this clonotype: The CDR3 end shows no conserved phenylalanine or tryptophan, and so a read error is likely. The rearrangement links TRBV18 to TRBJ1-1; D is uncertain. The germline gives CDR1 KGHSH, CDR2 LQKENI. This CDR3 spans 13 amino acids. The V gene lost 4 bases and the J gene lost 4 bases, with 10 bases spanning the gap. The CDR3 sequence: CASSHGRATEAFL. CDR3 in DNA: TGTGCCAGCTCACATGGCCGGGCCACTGAAGCTTTCCTT.

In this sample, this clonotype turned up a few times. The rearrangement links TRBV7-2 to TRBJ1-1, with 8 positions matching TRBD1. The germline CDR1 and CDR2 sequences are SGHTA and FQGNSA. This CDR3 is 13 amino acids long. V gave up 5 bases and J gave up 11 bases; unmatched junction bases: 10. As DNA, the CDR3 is TGTGCCAGCAGCCCCGTCAGGGGGCGGGTCGCTTTCTTT. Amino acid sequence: CASSPVRGRVAFF.

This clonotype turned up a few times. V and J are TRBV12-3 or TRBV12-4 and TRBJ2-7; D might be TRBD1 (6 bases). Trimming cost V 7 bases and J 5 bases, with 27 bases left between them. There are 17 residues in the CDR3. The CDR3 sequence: CASTLRGNWDTTNEQYF. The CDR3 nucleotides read TGTGCCAGCACCCTACGGGGCAATTGGGACACCACCAACGAGCAGTACTTC.

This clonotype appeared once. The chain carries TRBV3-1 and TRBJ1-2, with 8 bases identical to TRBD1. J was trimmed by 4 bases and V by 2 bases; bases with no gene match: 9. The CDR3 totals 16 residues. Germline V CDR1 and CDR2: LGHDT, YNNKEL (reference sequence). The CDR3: CASSQMGGQGGYGYTF. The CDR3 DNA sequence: TGTGCCAGCAGCCAAATGGGTGGACAGGGAGGCTATGGCTACACCTTC.

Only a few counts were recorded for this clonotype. The CDR3 nucleotides are TGCAGCGTTGAAGGGGTTCAGGACAGGGGGCCCTACGAGCAGTACTTC. Its protein product is CSVEGVQDRGPYEQYF. V is TRBV29-1 and J is TRBJ2-7; TRBD1 matches 11 bases. The CDR3 runs 16 residues. From germline, CDR1 is SQVTM and CDR2 ANQGSEA. Trimming removed 1 base from V and 2 bases from J; junction bases left unmatched: 7.

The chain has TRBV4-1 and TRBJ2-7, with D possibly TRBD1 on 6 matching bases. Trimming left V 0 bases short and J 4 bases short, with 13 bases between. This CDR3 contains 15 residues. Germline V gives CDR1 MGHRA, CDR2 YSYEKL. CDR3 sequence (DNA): TGCGCCAGCAGCCAAGATAAGGGGGTTGAGTACGAGCAGTACTTC. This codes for CASSQDKGVEYEQYF.

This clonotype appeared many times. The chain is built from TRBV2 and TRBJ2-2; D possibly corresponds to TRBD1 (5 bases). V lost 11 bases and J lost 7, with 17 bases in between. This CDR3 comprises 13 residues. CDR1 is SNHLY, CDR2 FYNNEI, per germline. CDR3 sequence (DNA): TGTGCCGTCAAAGGCAGGGCTGGCGGGGAGCTGTTTTTT. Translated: CAVKGRAGGELFF.

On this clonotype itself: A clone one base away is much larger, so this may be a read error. This CDR3 is CSAGRASKANYGYTF. CDR3 coding DNA: TGCAGTGCTGGGAGGGCATCCAAAGCTAACTATGGCTACACCTTC. The V call is TRBV20-1, the J call TRBJ1-2; D unclear. V lost 5 bases and J 0 bases, leaving 16 bases between the germline ends. This CDR3 comprises 15 residues. From germline, CDR1 is DFQATT and CDR2 SNEGSKA (reference sequence).

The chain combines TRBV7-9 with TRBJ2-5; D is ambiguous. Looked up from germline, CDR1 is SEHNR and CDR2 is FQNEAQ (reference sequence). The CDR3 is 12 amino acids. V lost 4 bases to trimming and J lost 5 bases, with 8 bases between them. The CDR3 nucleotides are TGTGCCAGCAGCTGGGATTGGGAGACCCAGTACTTC. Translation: CASSWDWETQYF.

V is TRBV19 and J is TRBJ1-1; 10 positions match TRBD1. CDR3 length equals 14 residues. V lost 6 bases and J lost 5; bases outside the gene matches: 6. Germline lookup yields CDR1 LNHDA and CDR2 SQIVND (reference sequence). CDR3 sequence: CASRAGTGETEAFF. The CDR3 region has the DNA TGTGCCAGTAGGGCCGGGACAGGGGAAACTGAAGCTTTCTTT.

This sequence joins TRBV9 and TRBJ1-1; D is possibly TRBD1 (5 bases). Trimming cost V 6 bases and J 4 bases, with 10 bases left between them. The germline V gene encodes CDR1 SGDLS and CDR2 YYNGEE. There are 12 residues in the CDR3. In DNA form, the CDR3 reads TGTGCCAGCACCGGGGGAGGCACTGAAGCTTTCTTT. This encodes CASTGGGTEAFF.

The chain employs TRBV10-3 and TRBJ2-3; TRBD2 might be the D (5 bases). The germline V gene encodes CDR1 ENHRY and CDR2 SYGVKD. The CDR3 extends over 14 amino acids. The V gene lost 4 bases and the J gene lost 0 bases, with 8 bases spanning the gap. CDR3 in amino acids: CAISAGSSTDTQYF. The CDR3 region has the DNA TGTGCCATCAGTGCGGGGTCTAGCACAGATACGCAGTATTTT.

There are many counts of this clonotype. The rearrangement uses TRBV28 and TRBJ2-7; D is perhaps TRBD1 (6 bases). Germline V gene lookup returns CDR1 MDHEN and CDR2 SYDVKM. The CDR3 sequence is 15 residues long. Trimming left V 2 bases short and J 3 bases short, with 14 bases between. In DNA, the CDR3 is TGTGCCAGCAGTTTAACCTTTACAGGGCTCTACGAGCAGTACTTC. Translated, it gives CASSLTFTGLYEQYF.

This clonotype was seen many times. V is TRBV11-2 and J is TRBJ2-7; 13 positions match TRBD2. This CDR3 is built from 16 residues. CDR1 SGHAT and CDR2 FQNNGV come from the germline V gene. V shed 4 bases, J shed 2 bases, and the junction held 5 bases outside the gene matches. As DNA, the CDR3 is TGTGCCAGCAGCTCAGCCGGGACTAGCGGGGCCTACGAGCAGTACTTC. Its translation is CASSSAGTSGAYEQYF.

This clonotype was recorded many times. DNA for the CDR3: TGTGCCAGCAGACCCCTCAGCACCCCGGGACTAGCGGGAGAGGATCCCTACGAGCAGTACTTC. Translation: CASRPLSTPGLAGEDPYEQYF. The chain employs TRBV6-1 and TRBJ2-7; 14 bases align to TRBD2. This CDR3 has 21 residues. Germline values: CDR1 MNHNS, CDR2 SASEGT. Trimming at V came to 6 bases and at J to 2 bases, leaving 21 bases not matched to a gene.

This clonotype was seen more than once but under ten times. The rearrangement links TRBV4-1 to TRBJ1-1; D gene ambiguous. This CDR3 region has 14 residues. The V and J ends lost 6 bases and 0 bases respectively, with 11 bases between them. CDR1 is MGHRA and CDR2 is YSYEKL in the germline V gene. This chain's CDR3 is CASRRMGMNTEAFF. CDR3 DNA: TGCGCCAGCAGAAGGATGGGTATGAACACTGAAGCTTTCTTT.

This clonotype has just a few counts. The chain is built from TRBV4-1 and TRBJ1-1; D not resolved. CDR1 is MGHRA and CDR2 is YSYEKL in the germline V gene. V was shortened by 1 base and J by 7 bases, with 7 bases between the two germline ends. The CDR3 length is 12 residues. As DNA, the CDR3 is TGCGCCAGCAGCCAAGTGTTCGGTGAAGCTTTCTTT. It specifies CASSQVFGEAFF.

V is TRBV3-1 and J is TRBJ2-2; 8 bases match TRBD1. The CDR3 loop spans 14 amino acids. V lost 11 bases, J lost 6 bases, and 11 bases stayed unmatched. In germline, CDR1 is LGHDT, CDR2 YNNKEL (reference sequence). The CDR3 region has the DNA TGTGCCGGCACCCTATCGGGACAGGCCGGGGAGCTGTTTTTT. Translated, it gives CAGTLSGQAGELFF.

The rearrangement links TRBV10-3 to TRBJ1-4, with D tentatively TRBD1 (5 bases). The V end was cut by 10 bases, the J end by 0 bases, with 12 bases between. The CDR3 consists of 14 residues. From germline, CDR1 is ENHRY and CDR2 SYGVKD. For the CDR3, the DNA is TGTGCCACATATACAGGAGCAACTAATGAAAAACTGTTTTTT. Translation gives CATYTGATNEKLFF.

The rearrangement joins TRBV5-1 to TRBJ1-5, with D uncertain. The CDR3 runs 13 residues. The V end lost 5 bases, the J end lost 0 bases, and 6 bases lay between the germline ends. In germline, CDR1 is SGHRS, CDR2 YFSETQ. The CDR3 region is CASRGNSNQPQHF. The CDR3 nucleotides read TGCGCCAGCAGGGGCAATAGCAATCAGCCCCAGCATTTT.

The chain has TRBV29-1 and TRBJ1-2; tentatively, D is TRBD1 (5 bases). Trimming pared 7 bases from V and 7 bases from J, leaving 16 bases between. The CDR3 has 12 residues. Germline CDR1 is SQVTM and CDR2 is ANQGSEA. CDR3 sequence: CSAVGGGVGYTF. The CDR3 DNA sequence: TGCAGCGCAGTCGGGGGTGGGGTTGGCTACACCTTC.

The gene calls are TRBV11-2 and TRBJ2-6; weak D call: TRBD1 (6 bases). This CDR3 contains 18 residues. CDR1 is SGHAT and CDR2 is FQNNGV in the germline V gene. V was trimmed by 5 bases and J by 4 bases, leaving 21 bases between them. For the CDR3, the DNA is TGTGCCAGCAGCACTCGGACAGCCGCGTATGACGGGGCCAACGTCCTGACTTTC. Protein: CASSTRTAAYDGANVLTF.

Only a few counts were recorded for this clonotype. The CDR3 DNA follows: TGTGCCAGCAGCTTGACGGTGGGAGGGTTGGGCGAAAAACTGTTTTTT. Its protein is CASSLTVGGLGEKLFF. The V and J genes are TRBV7-9 and TRBJ1-4; no clear D. Per germline, CDR1 SEHNR and CDR2 FQNEAQ (reference sequence). Deletions cut 3 bases from V and 8 bases from J, with 19 bases between. CDR3 length: 16 residues. Full variable domain (remainder filled in from reference TRBV7-9 and TRBJ1-4): DTGVSQNPRHKITKRGQNVTFRCDPISEHNRLYWYRQTLGQGPEFLTYFQNEAQLEKSRLLSDRFSAERPKGSFSTLEIQRTEQGDSAMYLCASSLTVGGLGEKLFFGSGTQLSVL.

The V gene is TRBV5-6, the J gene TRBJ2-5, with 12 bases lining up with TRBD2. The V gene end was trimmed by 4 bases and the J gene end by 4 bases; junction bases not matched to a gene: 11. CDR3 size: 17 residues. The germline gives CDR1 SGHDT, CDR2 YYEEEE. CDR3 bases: TGTGCCAGCAGCCCGCGGGTGACTAGCGGGAGTGCAGAGACCCAGTACTTC. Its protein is CASSPRVTSGSAETQYF.

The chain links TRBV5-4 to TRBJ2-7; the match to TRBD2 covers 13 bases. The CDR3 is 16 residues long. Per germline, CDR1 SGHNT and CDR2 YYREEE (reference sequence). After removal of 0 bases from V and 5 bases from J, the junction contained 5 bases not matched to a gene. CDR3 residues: CASSLGLAGGSDEQYF. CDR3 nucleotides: TGTGCCAGCAGCTTGGGACTAGCGGGAGGATCGGACGAGCAGTACTTC.